The TCR beta chain under discussion was sequenced for a study of response to subunit inactivated influenza vaccine. Whole-study findings and limits: Authors proposed each seasonal influenza vaccination draws in few new T cells.

Germline V gene data show CDR1 as SQVTM and CDR2 as ANQGSEA. The V end lost 3 bases, the J end lost 6 bases, and 20 bases lay between the germline ends. The CDR3 consists of 16 residues. TCRdb used MiXCR to reprocess the RT-PCR reads, holding one entry per CDR3 protein. The sample carries over 450,000 distinct CDR3 sequences, over 10% recorded once. This clonotype has more than one count but fewer than ten. The antigen remains unidentified. The sequencing used PBMCs from blood, collected roughly 48 days after vaccination. The sequence came from a man aged 50 or older who received an inactivated influenza vaccine. The chain joins TRBV29-1 to TRBJ2-2; D possibly corresponds to TRBD2 (5 bases). The CDR3 loop reads CSVDREKLRLAGELFF. As DNA, the CDR3 is TGCAGCGTTGATAGGGAGAAGCTCCGGTTGGCCGGGGAGCTGTTTTTT.